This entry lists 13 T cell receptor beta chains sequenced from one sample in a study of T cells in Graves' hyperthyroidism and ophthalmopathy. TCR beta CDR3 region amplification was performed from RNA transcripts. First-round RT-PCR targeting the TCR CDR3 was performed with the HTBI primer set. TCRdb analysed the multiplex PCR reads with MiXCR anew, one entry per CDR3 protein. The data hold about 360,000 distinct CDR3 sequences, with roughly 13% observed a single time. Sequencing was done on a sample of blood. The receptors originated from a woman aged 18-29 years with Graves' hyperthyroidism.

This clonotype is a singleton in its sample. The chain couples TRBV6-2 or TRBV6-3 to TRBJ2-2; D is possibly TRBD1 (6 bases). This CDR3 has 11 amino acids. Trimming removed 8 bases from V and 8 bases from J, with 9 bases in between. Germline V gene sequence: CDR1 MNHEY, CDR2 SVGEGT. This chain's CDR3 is CASRTVGELFF. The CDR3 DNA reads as TGTGCCAGCCGGACAGTTGGGGAGCTGTTTTTT.

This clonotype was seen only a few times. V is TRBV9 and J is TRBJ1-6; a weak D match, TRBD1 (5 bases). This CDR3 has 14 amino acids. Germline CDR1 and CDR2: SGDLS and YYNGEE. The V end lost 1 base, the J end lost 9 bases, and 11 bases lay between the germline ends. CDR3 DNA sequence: TGTGCCAGCAGCGTACAGGGTATGGGTTCACCCCTCCACTTT. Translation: CASSVQGMGSPLHF.

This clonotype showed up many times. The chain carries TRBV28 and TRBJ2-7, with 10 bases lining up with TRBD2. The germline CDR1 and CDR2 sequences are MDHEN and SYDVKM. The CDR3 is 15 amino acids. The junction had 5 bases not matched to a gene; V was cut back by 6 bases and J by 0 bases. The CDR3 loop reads CASRGTSGVSYEQYF. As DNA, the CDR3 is TGTGCCAGCAGGGGAACTAGCGGGGTCTCCTACGAGCAGTACTTC.

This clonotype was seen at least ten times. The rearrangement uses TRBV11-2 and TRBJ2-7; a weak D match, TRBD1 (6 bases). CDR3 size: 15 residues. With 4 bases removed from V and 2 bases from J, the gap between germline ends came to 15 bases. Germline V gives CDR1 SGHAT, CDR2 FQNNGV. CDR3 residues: CASSSYREFAYEQYF. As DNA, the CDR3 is TGTGCCAGCAGCTCGTACAGGGAGTTCGCCTACGAGCAGTACTTC. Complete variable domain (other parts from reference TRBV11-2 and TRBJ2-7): EAGVAQSPRYKIIEKRQSVAFWCNPISGHATLYWYQQILGQGPKLLIQFQNNGVVDDSQLPKDRFSAERLKGVDSTLKIQPAKLEDSAVYLCASSSYREFAYEQYFGPGTRLTVT.

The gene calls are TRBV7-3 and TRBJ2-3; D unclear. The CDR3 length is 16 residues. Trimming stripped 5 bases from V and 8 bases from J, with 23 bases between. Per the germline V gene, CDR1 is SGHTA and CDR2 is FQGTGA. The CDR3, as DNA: TGTGCCAGCAGCCCCGCCGGGCCCCTCCCGAGAGGTACGCAGTATTTT. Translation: CASSPAGPLPRGTQYF.

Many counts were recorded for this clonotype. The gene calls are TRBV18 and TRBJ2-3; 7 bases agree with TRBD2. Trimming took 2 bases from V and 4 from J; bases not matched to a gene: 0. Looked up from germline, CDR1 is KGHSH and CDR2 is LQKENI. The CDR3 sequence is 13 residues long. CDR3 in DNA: TGTGCCAGCTCACCAGGGAGGGCAGATACGCAGTATTTT. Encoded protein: CASSPGRADTQYF.

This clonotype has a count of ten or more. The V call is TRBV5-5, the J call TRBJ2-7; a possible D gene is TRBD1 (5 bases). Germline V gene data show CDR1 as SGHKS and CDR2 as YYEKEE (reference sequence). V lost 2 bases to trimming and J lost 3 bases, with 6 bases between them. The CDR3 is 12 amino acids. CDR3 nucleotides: TGTGCCAGCAGCTTCAGGGACTACGAGCAGTACTTC. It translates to CASSFRDYEQYF.

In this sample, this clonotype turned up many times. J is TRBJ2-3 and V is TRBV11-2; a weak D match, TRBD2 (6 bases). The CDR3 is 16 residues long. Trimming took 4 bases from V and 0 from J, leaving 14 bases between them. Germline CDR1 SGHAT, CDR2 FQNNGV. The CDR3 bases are TGTGCCAGCAGCTACGGTCGAGGGAGGAGCACAGATACGCAGTATTTT. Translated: CASSYGRGRSTDTQYF. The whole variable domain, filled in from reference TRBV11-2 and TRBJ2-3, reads EAGVAQSPRYKIIEKRQSVAFWCNPISGHATLYWYQQILGQGPKLLIQFQNNGVVDDSQLPKDRFSAERLKGVDSTLKIQPAKLEDSAVYLCASSYGRGRSTDTQYFGPGTRLTVL.

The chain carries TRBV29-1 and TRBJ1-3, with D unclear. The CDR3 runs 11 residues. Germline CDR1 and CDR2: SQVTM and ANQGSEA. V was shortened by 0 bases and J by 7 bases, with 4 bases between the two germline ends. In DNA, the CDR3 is TGCAGCGTTGAAGATCCGAACACCATATATTTT. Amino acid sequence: CSVEDPNTIYF.

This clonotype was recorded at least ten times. The CDR3 DNA follows: TGTGCCAGCAGTCTACACAGGGGCGCCGGGTACGAGCAGTACTTC. This translates into CASSLHRGAGYEQYF. The chain carries TRBV11-1 and TRBJ2-7, with TRBD1 matching over 7 bases. CDR3 size: 15 residues. V lost 6 bases and J lost 4; bases outside the gene matches: 12. Germline values: CDR1 SGHAT, CDR2 FQDESV (reference sequence).

The CDR3 DNA reads as TGCGCCAGCAGCCAAGTCCTTACTAAGACAGATGAGCAGTTCTTC. It codes for CASSQVLTKTDEQFF. J is TRBJ2-1 and V is TRBV4-1, with a weak D call TRBD1 (5 bases). The CDR3 length is 15 residues. The V end was cut by 1 base, the J end by 8 bases, with 15 bases between. The germline gives CDR1 MGHRA, CDR2 YSYEKL.

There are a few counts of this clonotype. DNA of the CDR3: TGTGCCAGCAGGGGTTGCCGGGACAGGGGTTTTTACGAGCAGTACTTC. It yields the protein CASRGCRDRGFYEQYF. J is TRBJ2-7 and V is TRBV9; the match to TRBD1 covers 10 bases. The length of the CDR3 is 16 residues. The V gene end was trimmed by 5 bases and the J gene end by 4 bases; junction bases not matched to a gene: 12. Germline V gene lookup returns CDR1 SGDLS and CDR2 YYNGEE.

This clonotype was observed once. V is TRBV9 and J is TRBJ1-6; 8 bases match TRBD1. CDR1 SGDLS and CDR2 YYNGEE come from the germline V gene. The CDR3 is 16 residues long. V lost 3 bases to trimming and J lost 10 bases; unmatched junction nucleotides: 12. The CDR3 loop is CASSALQGEGGSPLHF. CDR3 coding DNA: TGTGCCAGCAGCGCACTACAGGGGGAAGGGGGATCACCCCTCCACTTT.